This note documents a single TCR beta chain sequence. This entry is derived from a study of T-cell reconstitution after alpha-beta-depleted transplantation in children. It was with unique molecular identifiers that the TCRbeta library was prepared. A single record per CDR3 protein comes from TCRdb applying MiXCR to the PCR reads. Here the sample spans about 400,000 distinct CDR3 sequences, about 20% being singletons. This CDR3 has 14 amino acids. The junction had 7 bases not matched to a gene; V was cut back by 7 bases and J by 5 bases. Here the sequenced sample was PBMCs from the stem cell graft donor, taken from the stem cell graft. The chain combines TRBV12-3 or TRBV12-4 with TRBJ1-5, with TRBD1 matching over 8 bases. The clonotype comes from a human donor who donated a stem cell graft to a child with acute myeloid leukemia. The CDR3 DNA reads TGTGCCAGCACTTTGGACAGGGATGATCAGCCCCAGCATTTT. Protein product: CASTLDRDDQPQHF.